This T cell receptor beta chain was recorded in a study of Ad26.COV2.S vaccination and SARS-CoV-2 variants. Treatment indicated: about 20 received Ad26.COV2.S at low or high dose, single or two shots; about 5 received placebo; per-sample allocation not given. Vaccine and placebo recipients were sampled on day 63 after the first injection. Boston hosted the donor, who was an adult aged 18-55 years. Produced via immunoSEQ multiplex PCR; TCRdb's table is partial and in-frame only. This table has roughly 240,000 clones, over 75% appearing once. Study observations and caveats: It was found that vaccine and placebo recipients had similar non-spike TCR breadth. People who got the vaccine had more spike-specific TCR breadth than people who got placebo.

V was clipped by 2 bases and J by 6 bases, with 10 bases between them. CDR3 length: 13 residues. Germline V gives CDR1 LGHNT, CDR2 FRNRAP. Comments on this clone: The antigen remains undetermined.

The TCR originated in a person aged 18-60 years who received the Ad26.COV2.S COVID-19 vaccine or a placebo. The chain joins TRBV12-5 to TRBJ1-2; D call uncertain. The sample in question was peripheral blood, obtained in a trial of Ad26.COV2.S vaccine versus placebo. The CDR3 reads CASGLTGLDGYTF. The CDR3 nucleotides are TGTGCTAGTGGTTTGACCGGGTTGGATGGCTACACCTTC.